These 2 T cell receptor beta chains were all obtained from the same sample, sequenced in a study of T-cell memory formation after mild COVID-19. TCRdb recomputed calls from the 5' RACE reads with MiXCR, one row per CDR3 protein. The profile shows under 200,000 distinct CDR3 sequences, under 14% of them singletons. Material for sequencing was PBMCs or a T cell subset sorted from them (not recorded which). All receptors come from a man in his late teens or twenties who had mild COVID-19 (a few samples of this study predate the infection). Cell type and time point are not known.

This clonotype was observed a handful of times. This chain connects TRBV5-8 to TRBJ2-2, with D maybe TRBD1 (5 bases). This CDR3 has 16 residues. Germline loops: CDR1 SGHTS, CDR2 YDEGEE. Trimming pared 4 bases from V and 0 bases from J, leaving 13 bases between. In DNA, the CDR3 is TGTGCCAGCAGCGGCAGGGCCCACGCGAACACCGGGGAGCTGTTTTTT. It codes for CASSGRAHANTGELFF.

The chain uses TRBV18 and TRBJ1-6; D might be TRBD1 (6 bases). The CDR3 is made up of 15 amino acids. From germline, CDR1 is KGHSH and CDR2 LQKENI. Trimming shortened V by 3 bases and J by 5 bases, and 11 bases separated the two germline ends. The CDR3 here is CASSPRGRNNSPLHF. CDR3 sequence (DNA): TGTGCCAGCTCACCCAGGGGCAGAAATAATTCACCCCTCCACTTT.